The sample holds a few counts of the clone carrying this T cell receptor beta chain. Using its own MiXCR run on the 5' RACE reads, TCRdb lists one record per CDR3 protein. Here the sample spans about 1.7 million distinct CDR3 sequences, less than 35% being singletons. This CDR3 is 13 amino acids long. The germline V and J ends were trimmed by 5 bases and 2 bases, with 9 bases remaining between them. Germline lookup yields CDR1 ENHRY and CDR2 SYGVKD. The source of the sample is a study of identical twins. Specimen: cord blood. This TCR derives from a newborn girl in good health. This rearrangement joins TRBV10-3 to TRBJ1-2; no definite D call. DNA for the CDR3: TGTGCCATCAGTACCGACCCAAACTATGGCTACACCTTC. Translating it yields CAISTDPNYGYTF.